This T cell receptor (beta chain) was captured by sequencing in a study of OX40 agonist ivuxolimab in advanced cancers. The assay was immunoSEQ multiplex PCR, and TCRdb's table has in-frame clones only and misses some. Of some 80,000 clones listed, around nine tenths are singletons. Germline lookup yields CDR1 MRHNA and CDR2 SNTAGT. This CDR3 spans 15 amino acids. With V trimmed by 2 bases and J by 6 bases, 6 bases remained unmatched. The sequence came from an adult with an advanced solid tumor such as melanoma, head and neck, liver or kidney cancer. The sequencing used CD4+ or CD8+ T cells sorted from blood, collected in a trial of the OX40 agonist ivuxolimab. The V gene is TRBV6-4, the J gene TRBJ2-1, with TRBD1 matching over 8 bases. CDR3 residues: CASSDESGGLNEQFF. Written as DNA, the CDR3 is TGTGCCAGCAGTGACGAATCAGGGGGCCTCAATGAGCAGTTCTTC.